This passage covers 31 T cell receptor beta chains from one sample sequenced in a study of spatial heterogeneity in lung cancer. Time point denoted: blood at routine non-recurrence follow-up after resection. TCRdb re-called the 5' RACE reads through MiXCR, storing one row per CDR3 protein. The sample shows under 20,000 distinct CDR3 sequences, more than 8% of them seen only once. The sequences come from PBMCs, collected at follow-up. The receptors come from a male donor with early-stage non-small cell lung cancer.

This clonotype was detected many times. This chain connects TRBV3-1 to TRBJ2-7; D ambiguous. V was trimmed by 1 base and J by 2 bases, leaving 3 bases between them. The CDR3 is 12 amino acids. Germline CDR1 reads LGHDT; CDR2 reads YNNKEL (reference sequence). The CDR3 DNA is TGTGCCAGCAGCCAAGGGACCTACGAGCAGTACTTC. It specifies CASSQGTYEQYF.

The chain joins TRBV5-8 to TRBJ1-2; 8 bases fit TRBD1. There are 15 residues in the CDR3. Germline trimming cut 2 bases from V and 2 bases from J; bases unmatched to any gene: 5. CDR1 and CDR2 (germline): SGHTS, YDEGEE. Here the CDR3 DNA reads TGTGCCAGCAGCTTTTCGAGACAGGGGAACTATGGCTACACCTTC. Encoded protein: CASSFSRQGNYGYTF.

This clonotype was detected many times. V usage is TRBV6-5 and J usage is TRBJ1-6; tentative D call: TRBD1 (5 bases). CDR1 is MNHEY and CDR2 is SVGAGI in the germline V gene. The CDR3 has 14 amino acids. With 7 bases removed from V and 9 bases from J, the gap between germline ends came to 16 bases. CDR3 sequence reads: CASNFDGTRSPLHF. The CDR3 DNA follows: TGTGCCAGCAACTTTGACGGGACTCGTTCACCCCTCCACTTT.

This clonotype appeared many times. The chain is built from TRBV4-2 and TRBJ1-2; 8 bases match TRBD1. The CDR3 is 17 amino acids. V lost 0 bases to trimming and J lost 4 bases; unmatched junction nucleotides: 10. Germline V gene data show CDR1 as LGHNA and CDR2 as YNFKEQ. This chain's CDR3 is CASSQDGVGDRIYGYTF. CDR3 DNA sequence: TGTGCCAGCAGCCAAGATGGGGTGGGGGACAGGATCTATGGCTACACCTTC.

This clonotype was counted ten times or more. The CDR3 reads CASSPRSNTGELFF. The CDR3 coding sequence is TGTGCCAGCAGCCCCCGGTCGAACACCGGGGAGCTGTTTTTT. This chain joins TRBV11-2 and TRBJ2-2; D ambiguous. The germline V and J ends were trimmed by 5 bases and 0 bases, with 7 bases remaining between them. This CDR3 region has 14 residues. Germline V gives CDR1 SGHAT, CDR2 FQNNGV.

This clonotype was recorded at least ten times. The CDR3 region is CASSQGEARYEQYF. In DNA, the CDR3 is TGCGCCAGCAGCCAAGGGGAGGCCCGATACGAGCAGTACTTC. The chain uses TRBV4-3 and TRBJ2-7; tentative D call: TRBD2 (6 bases). Germline assignment: CDR1 LGHNA and CDR2 YSLEER. The CDR3 runs to 14 residues. V was shortened by 1 base and J by 4 bases, with 11 bases between the two germline ends.

This clonotype was observed at least ten times. The J gene is TRBJ2-7, the V gene TRBV7-2; TRBD1 might be the D (6 bases). Germline V gives CDR1 SGHTA, CDR2 FQGNSA. This CDR3 is 12 amino acids long. V was clipped by 11 bases and J by 5 bases, with 16 bases between them. CDR3 nucleotide sequence: TGTGCCTCGGCAGGGGCAGGGAACGAGCAGTACTTC. This encodes CASAGAGNEQYF. Filled out from reference TRBV7-2 and TRBJ2-7, the complete variable domain reads GAGVSQSPSNKVTEKGKDVELRCDPISGHTALYWYRQSLGQGLEFLIYFQGNSAPDKSGLPSDRFSAERTGGSVSTLTIQRTQQEDSAVYLCASAGAGNEQYFGPGTRLTVT.

This clonotype has ten or more counts. The chain links TRBV30 to TRBJ2-3; TRBD2 agrees at 7 bases. This CDR3 has 17 residues. V was clipped by 1 base and J by 1 base; unmatched bases: 11. The V gene's germline CDR1 is GTSNPN and CDR2 SVGIG (reference sequence). CDR3 residues: CAWSEGSAGVGTDTQYF. CDR3 coding DNA: TGTGCCTGGAGTGAGGGATCGGCGGGAGTAGGCACAGATACGCAGTATTTT.

The table lists this clonotype with many counts. This sequence joins TRBV5-4 and TRBJ2-2, with D perhaps assigned TRBD1 or TRBD2 (6 bases each). Per the germline V gene, CDR1 is SGHNT and CDR2 is YYREEE (reference sequence). The V end was cut by 4 bases, the J end by 4 bases, with 20 bases between. This CDR3 has 17 residues. The CDR3: CASSDGTGRFITGELFF. The CDR3 DNA reads as TGTGCCAGCAGCGACGGAACAGGGAGGTTTATCACCGGGGAGCTGTTTTTT. Full variable domain (missing parts from reference TRBV5-4 and TRBJ2-2): ETGVTQSPTHLIKTRGQQVTLRCSSQSGHNTVSWYQQALGQGPQFIFQYYREEENGRGNFPPRFSGLQFPNYSSELNVNALELDDSALYLCASSDGTGRFITGELFFGEGSRLTVL.

This clonotype was found many times. V and J are TRBV6-6 and TRBJ1-1; a weak D match, TRBD1 (6 bases). The V gene's germline CDR1 is MNHNY and CDR2 SVGAGI (reference sequence). V was pared by 7 bases and J by 4 bases, with 16 bases between. This CDR3 has 14 amino acids. For the CDR3, the DNA is TGTGCCAGCAATATCCGGTCAGGGGCCACTGAAGCTTTCTTT. Its translation is CASNIRSGATEAFF.

This clonotype appeared many times. V gene TRBV27 combines with J gene TRBJ2-3, with 12 bases that match TRBD2. The CDR3 has 14 amino acids. Per the germline V gene, CDR1 is MNHEY and CDR2 is SMNVEV (reference sequence). V shed 6 bases and J 7 bases; nucleotides not matched to a gene: 5. CDR3 nucleotide sequence: TGTGCCAGCAGCCTAGCGGGGGGGCCCCATACGCAGTATTTT. Its translation: CASSLAGGPHTQYF.

This clonotype was picked up a small number of times. The gene calls are TRBV20-1 and TRBJ2-7, with TRBD1 matching 9 bases. From germline, CDR1 is DFQATT and CDR2 SNEGSKA (reference sequence). This CDR3 is 13 amino acids long. The J segment lost 4 bases and the V segment lost 4 bases, leaving 5 bases of the junction unmatched. The DNA of the CDR3 is TGCAGTGCTATTCGGACAGGGGTGTACGAGCAGTACTTC. It codes for CSAIRTGVYEQYF.

Relative to its sample, this clonotype is medium-sized (0.01 to 0.1%). CDR3 amino acids: CASSTRQSMREAQHF. CDR3 sequence (DNA): TGTGCCAGTAGTACTCGACAGTCGATGAGGGAAGCCCAGCATTTT. The J gene is TRBJ1-5, the V gene TRBV19, with D perhaps TRBD1 (5 bases). Trimming shortened V by 4 bases and J by 11 bases, and 21 bases separated the two germline ends. Germline-derived CDR1 and CDR2 are LNHDA and SQIVND (reference sequence). This CDR3 is 15 amino acids long.

In its sample, this clonotype was seen many times. The V and J genes are TRBV25-1 and TRBJ1-6, with D hard to call. Trimming stripped 1 base from V and 7 bases from J, with 11 bases between. Germline V lookup: CDR1 MGHDK, CDR2 SYGVNS. This CDR3 is 15 amino acids long. The CDR3 loop reads CASSEFGVENSPLHF. CDR3 nucleotides: TGTGCCAGCAGTGAATTCGGGGTTGAGAATTCACCCCTCCACTTT.

This clonotype turned up a few times. The chain employs TRBV7-9 and TRBJ2-2; tentatively, D is TRBD2 (6 bases). The CDR3 loop spans 16 amino acids. Germline V gene data show CDR1 as SEHNR and CDR2 as FQNEAQ (reference sequence). The ends were cut back, 0 bases at V and 1 base at J, with 9 bases in the middle. The CDR3 loop reads CASSLAGTQNTGELFF. The CDR3, as DNA: TGTGCCAGCAGCTTAGCAGGGACTCAGAACACCGGGGAGCTGTTTTTT.

This clonotype was seen many times. The chain has TRBV20-1 and TRBJ1-5; D unclear. Trimming stripped 6 bases from V and 6 bases from J, with 12 bases between. Germline values: CDR1 DFQATT, CDR2 SNEGSKA (reference sequence). The CDR3 runs to 12 residues. CDR3 sequence (DNA): TGCAGTGCCCCGGGGTGGACTCAGCCCCAGCATTTT. Translation gives CSAPGWTQPQHF.

This clonotype was counted at least ten times. The chain combines TRBV18 with TRBJ2-3, with D possibly matching TRBD1 (6 bases). Trimming pared 3 bases from V and 3 bases from J, leaving 16 bases between. Per germline, CDR1 KGHSH and CDR2 LQKENI. CDR3 length equals 16 residues. CDR3 nucleotides: TGTGCCAGCTCACCGAAGACAGGCCTGGGGACAGATACGCAGTATTTT. Protein product: CASSPKTGLGTDTQYF. Full variable domain (remainder filled in from reference TRBV18 and TRBJ2-3): NAGVMQNPRHLVRRRGQEARLRCSPMKGHSHVYWYRQLPEEGLKFMVYLQKENIIDESGMPKERFSAEFPKEGPSILRIQQVVRGDSAAYFCASSPKTGLGTDTQYFGPGTRLTVL.

This clonotype has a count of ten or more. The chain links TRBV5-5 to TRBJ2-1; TRBD2 matches 7 bases. V lost 2 bases and J lost 9; bases outside the gene matches: 8. Germline V gives CDR1 SGHKS, CDR2 YYEKEE (reference sequence). The CDR3 contains 14 residues. The CDR3 region has the DNA TGTGCCAGCAGCTTTAGTTTCAGGGAGGGTGAGCAGTTCTTC. Its protein is CASSFSFREGEQFF.

Many counts were recorded for this clonotype. The V gene is TRBV27, the J gene TRBJ2-5; the D is unclear. V lost 5 bases and J 5 bases, leaving 12 bases between the germline ends. Per the germline V gene, CDR1 is MNHEY and CDR2 is SMNVEV (reference sequence). CDR3 length: 13 residues. CDR3 in DNA: TGTGCCAGCAGTCCCGGACGGGTGGAGACCCAGTACTTC. This encodes CASSPGRVETQYF.

This clonotype was counted at least ten times. The V call is TRBV6-5, the J call TRBJ2-3; TRBD2 might be the D (6 bases). The germline V gene encodes CDR1 MNHEY and CDR2 SVGAGI. This CDR3 is built from 15 residues. The V gene lost 2 bases and the J gene lost 5 bases, with 14 bases spanning the gap. The CDR3 DNA is TGTGCCAGCAGTTACGGGGCGGGGTCCATAGATACGCAGTATTTT. Protein: CASSYGAGSIDTQYF.

V and J are TRBV27 and TRBJ2-5, with 7 bases fitting TRBD1. CDR3 size: 16 residues. Germline V CDR1 and CDR2: MNHEY, SMNVEV (reference sequence). The junction had 9 bases not matched to a gene; V was cut back by 3 bases and J by 2 bases. CDR3 loop: CASSLRQGEGQETQYF. For the CDR3, the DNA is TGTGCCAGCAGTTTGAGACAGGGAGAGGGGCAAGAGACCCAGTACTTC.

This clonotype was picked up many times. This rearrangement joins TRBV27 to TRBJ2-5, with 10 nucleotides matching TRBD1. The CDR3 covers 16 residues. Germline V lookup: CDR1 MNHEY, CDR2 SMNVEV (reference sequence). The ends lost 4 bases at V and 5 bases at J; junction bases unmatched: 10. As DNA, the CDR3 is TGTGCCAGCAGTTCCCCTGGGACAGGGGTTTCGGAGACCCAGTACTTC. Amino acids: CASSSPGTGVSETQYF.

Only a few counts were recorded for this clonotype. The chain is built from TRBV4-1 and TRBJ2-3; D possibly matches TRBD1 or TRBD2 (5 bases each). The CDR3 is 16 residues long. Germline V gene sequence: CDR1 MGHRA, CDR2 YSYEKL. Trimming cost V 0 bases and J 6 bases, with 16 bases left between them. In DNA, the CDR3 is TGCGCCAGCAGCCAAGATGGGCGGAGAGGGGCGGATACGCAGTATTTT. This codes for CASSQDGRRGADTQYF.

At least ten counts were recorded for this clonotype. The gene calls are TRBV10-3 and TRBJ1-5; 7 nucleotides line up with TRBD1. Germline CDR1 is ENHRY and CDR2 is SYGVKD. The length of the CDR3 is 16 residues. V lost 11 bases to trimming and J lost 3 bases; unmatched junction nucleotides: 16. For the CDR3, the DNA is TGTGCCCCACATGTCGGTGACAGGGTCGTCAATCAGCCCCAGCATTTT. This sequence encodes CAPHVGDRVVNQPQHF.

A few counts support this clonotype. The chain carries TRBV7-2 and TRBJ1-1; the match to TRBD1 covers 8 bases. CDR3 length equals 14 residues. V was pared by 10 bases and J by 0 bases, with 7 bases of the junction left unmatched. CDR1 is SGHTA, CDR2 FQGNSA, per germline. The CDR3, as DNA: TGTGCCACACGAGGACAGGGACTGAACACTGAAGCTTTCTTT. This codes for CATRGQGLNTEAFF.

This clonotype has ten or more counts. The rearrangement uses TRBV28 and TRBJ2-7; D is uncertain. The V gene's germline CDR1 is MDHEN and CDR2 SYDVKM. V lost 6 bases, J lost 4 bases, and 13 bases lay in between. This CDR3 comprises 13 residues. CDR3 nucleotides: TGTGCCAGCAGCCCTCCAGTAGGATACGAGCAGTACTTC. Translation: CASSPPVGYEQYF.

This clonotype occurred many times. The rearrangement joins TRBV6-2 or TRBV6-3 to TRBJ2-1; possibly TRBD2 for D (7 bases). Germline lookup yields CDR1 MNHEY and CDR2 SVGEGT. Trimming removed 0 bases from V and 6 bases from J, with 15 bases in between. CDR3 length equals 16 residues. DNA of the CDR3: TGTGCCAGCAGTTACTCGAGACGGGGGGCCTCCAATGAGCAGTTCTTC. Its translation is CASSYSRRGASNEQFF.

This clonotype has a count of ten or more. The chain is built from TRBV29-1 and TRBJ1-3; D uncertain. CDR1 and CDR2 from the germline V gene are SQVTM and ANQGSEA. There are 11 residues in the CDR3. V was cut by 7 bases and J by 0 bases, with 4 bases left in between. CDR3 in DNA: TGCAGCGCCCACTCTGGAAACACCATATATTTT. It specifies CSAHSGNTIYF.

With respect to this clonotype: Compared with germline, one end of the junction differs, possibly owing to a read error. The V gene is TRBV3-1, the J gene TRBJ1-2, with TRBD1 matching over 7 bases. Germline V gene data show CDR1 as LGHDT and CDR2 as YNNKEL (reference sequence). CDR3 length equals 14 residues. CDR3 loop: CANSLLAGGYGYTF. CDR3 in DNA: TGTGCCAACAGCCTTTTAGCAGGGGGTTATGGCTACACCTTC.

This clonotype has more than one count but fewer than ten. The rearrangement joins TRBV12-3 or TRBV12-4 to TRBJ1-6; possible D gene TRBD1, 6 bases. The V and J ends lost 0 bases and 8 bases respectively, with 11 bases between them. The CDR3 consists of 15 residues. The CDR3 nucleotides read TGTGCCAGCAGTTTAGCGCCCTCAGGGGATTCACCCCTCCACTTT. It codes for CASSLAPSGDSPLHF.

This clonotype was recorded a few times. The CDR3 spells CASSLGAGNQPQHF. The CDR3 coding sequence is TGTGCCAGCAGCTTAGGAGCGGGCAATCAGCCCCAGCATTTT. V and J are TRBV7-6 and TRBJ1-5; D call uncertain. CDR3 length equals 14 residues. The ends were cut back, 1 base at V and 2 bases at J, with 6 bases in the middle. Germline assignment: CDR1 SGHVS and CDR2 FNYEAQ.